This is a list of T cell receptor beta chains from one sample in a study of T cell changes during pregnancy in multiple sclerosis. Assay used: immunoSEQ multiplex PCR; TCRdb lists only in-frame clones, some missing. The sample lists over 100,000 clones; more than 85% were seen once. The sample consisted of peripheral blood, taken in the third trimester of pregnancy. The receptors stem from a female donor with multiple sclerosis, enrolled in a pregnancy study. CDR3s include the opening cysteine and the closing phenylalanine or tryptophan. D genes are given only for firm matches. The listing skips clone size in some rows; elsewhere it reads once, few, many or a size class.

j_call: TRBJ1-2
v_call: TRBV30
clone_size: .
d_call: TRBD1
cdr3_nt: TGTGCCTGGAGTCCAACACGAGCGACAGGGCCTGATGGCTACACCTTC
cdr3_aa: CAWSPTRATGPDGYTF

j_call: TRBJ2-2
v_call: TRBV6-6
clone_size: .
d_call: .
cdr3_nt: TGTGCCAGCGTTAATGAGGGCACCGGGGAGCTGTTTTTT
cdr3_aa: CASVNEGTGELFF

j_call: TRBJ2-3
v_call: TRBV9
clone_size: .
d_call: TRBD2
cdr3_nt: TGTGCCAGCAGCGAGCGGGGGGGATCCCCAGATACGCAGTATTTT
cdr3_aa: CASSERGGSPDTQYF

j_call: TRBJ2-3
v_call: TRBV4-2
clone_size: .
d_call: .
cdr3_nt: TGTGCCAGCAGCCCCGCTGGGGACTGGAACACAGATACGCAGTATTTT
cdr3_aa: CASSPAGDWNTDTQYF

j_call: TRBJ2-7
v_call: TRBV7-9
clone_size: .
d_call: TRBD2
cdr3_nt: TGTGCCAGCAGCCTTGGGGGGGGGAGAGGATCCTACGAGCAGTACTTC
cdr3_aa: CASSLGGGRGSYEQYF

j_call: TRBJ2-3
v_call: TRBV5-1
clone_size: .
d_call: .
cdr3_nt: TGCGCCAGCAGCTTGATCGCAGGGTTTACAGATACGCAGTATTTT
cdr3_aa: CASSLIAGFTDTQYF

j_call: TRBJ2-1
v_call: TRBV6-1
clone_size: .
d_call: .
cdr3_nt: TGTGCCGCCACCCAGGGGGACTTTTACAATGAGCAGTTCTTC
cdr3_aa: CAATQGDFYNEQFF

j_call: TRBJ1-2
v_call: TRBV2
clone_size: .
d_call: TRBD1
cdr3_nt: TGTGCCAGCAGTGGGACAGGGTGGAACTATGGCTACACCTTC
cdr3_aa: CASSGTGWNYGYTF

j_call: TRBJ1-1
v_call: TRBV11-2
clone_size: few
d_call: .
cdr3_nt: TGTGCCAGCAGCTTAGGCGGAGGCTATGAAGCTTTCTTT
cdr3_aa: CASSLGGGYEAFF

j_call: TRBJ2-2
v_call: TRBV7-2
clone_size: .
d_call: TRBD2
cdr3_nt: TGTGCCAGCAGCTCGCGGGGGGGCGGGGAGCTGTTTTTT
cdr3_aa: CASSSRGGGELFF

j_call: TRBJ2-1
v_call: TRBV6-5
clone_size: .
d_call: .
cdr3_nt: TGTGCCAGCAGTTATAGCAGGGTCGTTGGTGAGTTCTTC
cdr3_aa: CASSYSRVVGEFF

j_call: TRBJ2-7
v_call: TRBV18
clone_size: .
d_call: TRBD1
cdr3_nt: TGTGCCAGCTCACGATCCCCTTACCGGGACAGTTCGTCCGAGCAGTACTTC
cdr3_aa: CASSRSPYRDSSSEQYF

j_call: TRBJ1-4
v_call: TRBV28
clone_size: .
d_call: .
cdr3_nt: TGTGCCAGCAGTCCTGCCTGGAGGGAGGAAAAACTGTTTTTT
cdr3_aa: CASSPAWREEKLFF

j_call: TRBJ2-3
v_call: TRBV9
clone_size: .
d_call: .
cdr3_nt: TGTGCCAGCAGCGCTTACAGGGACACCCGCACAGATACGCAGTATTTT
cdr3_aa: CASSAYRDTRTDTQYF

j_call: TRBJ1-2
v_call: TRBV5-4
clone_size: .
d_call: .
cdr3_nt: TGTGCCAGCACCTCAGGAACTAACTATGGCTACACCTTC
cdr3_aa: CASTSGTNYGYTF

j_call: TRBJ2-7
v_call: TRBV19
clone_size: .
d_call: TRBD1
cdr3_nt: TGTGCCAGTAGTTTGGCCGGGACAGGGGAAGGCGAGCAGTACTTC
cdr3_aa: CASSLAGTGEGEQYF